What follows are 22 T cell receptor beta chains derived from one specimen sequenced in a study of a mutant IDH1 vaccine in newly diagnosed glioma. The time point here: baseline, week 1 (first vaccination visit). Treatment indicated: pre-vaccination baseline after standard-of-care therapy. Produced via immunoSEQ multiplex PCR; TCRdb's table is partial and in-frame only. The repertoire holds 60,000 to 85,000 clones, with 79% as singletons. The starting material was PBMCs, obtained from a glioma patient treated with radiotherapy, temozolomide or both. These receptors originate from a man aged 45-65 years with glioma.

V and J are TRBV6-5 and TRBJ1-2; 8 nucleotides agree with TRBD1. CDR3 length: 14 amino acids. The junction had 18 bases not matched to a gene; V was cut back by 8 bases and J by 13 bases. The V gene's germline CDR1 is MNHEY and CDR2 SVGAGI. Written as DNA, the CDR3 is TGTGCCAGCTCCAACCGGGACAGGCAACATTGGGTCACCTTC. Residues: CASSNRDRQHWVTF.

The chain uses TRBV5-4 and TRBJ2-3; TRBD2 is a possible D gene (6 bases). The V and J ends lost 4 bases and 2 bases respectively, with 20 bases between them. CDR3 size: 17 residues. Germline V lookup: CDR1 SGHNT, CDR2 YYREEE (reference sequence). The CDR3 loop is CASSPKIQRVLTDTQYF. CDR3 coding DNA: TGTGCCAGCAGCCCTAAAATTCAGCGGGTTCTCACAGATACGCAGTATTTT.

This rearrangement joins TRBV13 to TRBJ1-5, with D unresolved. Trimming took off 5 bases at V and 4 bases at J, with 15 bases between the two ends. The CDR3 has 15 residues. Germline V gives CDR1 PRHDT, CDR2 FYEKMQ (reference sequence). The CDR3 sequence is CASSQRRRANQPQHF. DNA of the CDR3: TGTGCCAGCAGCCAACGGAGGAGGGCTAATCAGCCCCAGCATTTT.

The rearrangement uses TRBV6-5 and TRBJ2-5, with no clear D. Germline V lookup: CDR1 MNHEY, CDR2 SVGAGI. Trimming removed 2 bases at V and 5 bases at J, with 15 bases between. This CDR3 is 15 amino acids long. The CDR3 DNA follows: TGTGCCAGCAGTTACGTCGACACCCAACGGGAGACCCAGTACTTC. It is translated as CASSYVDTQRETQYF.

The V call is TRBV29-1, the J call TRBJ2-7; D may be TRBD2 (5 bases). With 5 bases removed from V and 3 bases from J, the gap between germline ends came to 11 bases. This CDR3 contains 12 residues. Germline CDR1 reads SQVTM; CDR2 reads ANQGSEA. This chain's CDR3 is CSVRGSLYEQYF. The CDR3 DNA reads TGCAGCGTTCGAGGGAGCCTCTACGAGCAGTACTTC.

The chain links TRBV5-8 to TRBJ2-5; 11 bases match TRBD2. CDR1 and CDR2 (germline): SGHTS, YDEGEE. The junction had 4 bases not matched to a gene; V was cut back by 0 bases and J by 6 bases. The CDR3 contains 15 residues. The CDR3 loop reads CASSLVLAGGKTQYF. The CDR3, as DNA: TGTGCCAGCAGCTTGGTTCTAGCGGGGGGCAAGACCCAGTACTTC.

The chain couples TRBV10-2 to TRBJ1-1; no definite D call. Germline assignment: CDR1 WSHSY and CDR2 SAAADI. The CDR3 length is 13 residues. V lost 0 bases and J lost 4, with 6 bases in between. The CDR3 nucleotides are TGCGCCAGCAGTGAGTCGATCGGCACTGAAGCTTTCTTT. Protein sequence: CASSESIGTEAFF.

The chain is built from TRBV28 and TRBJ2-3; D ambiguous. The CDR3 covers 13 residues. Germline V CDR1 and CDR2: MDHEN, SYDVKM. V dropped 6 bases and J dropped 3 bases, with 10 bases sitting between them. Here the CDR3 reads CASRTGITDTQYF. The CDR3 DNA sequence: TGTGCCAGCAGGACGGGCATAACAGATACGCAGTATTTT. The full variable domain, in which reference TRBV28 and TRBJ2-3 provide the parts outside the CDR3, is DVKVTQSSRYLVKRTGEKVFLECVQDMDHENMFWYRQDPGLGLRLIYFSYDVKMKEKGDIPEGYSVSREKKERFSLILESASTNQTSMYLCASRTGITDTQYFGPGTRLTVL.

The CDR3 loop is CASIGSYQPQHF. The CDR3 bases are TGTGCCAGCATAGGCTCATATCAGCCCCAGCATTTT. This rearrangement joins TRBV28 to TRBJ1-5; no clear D. V was pared by 7 bases and J by 5 bases, with 9 bases between. Looked up from germline, CDR1 is MDHEN and CDR2 is SYDVKM. This CDR3 spans 12 amino acids. The full variable domain, completed using reference TRBV28 and TRBJ1-5, is DVKVTQSSRYLVKRTGEKVFLECVQDMDHENMFWYRQDPGLGLRLIYFSYDVKMKEKGDIPEGYSVSREKKERFSLILESASTNQTSMYLCASIGSYQPQHFGDGTRLSIL.

The rearrangement uses TRBV20-1 and TRBJ2-1; the D is unclear. This CDR3 spans 10 amino acids. V was shortened by 5 bases and J by 10 bases, with 9 bases between the two germline ends. Per germline, CDR1 DFQATT and CDR2 SNEGSKA (reference sequence). The CDR3 bases are TGCAGTGCTGCCCTAAACGAGCAGTTCTTC. This sequence encodes CSAALNEQFF.

V is TRBV7-9 and J is TRBJ2-2; D is possibly TRBD2 (5 bases). The V end lost 7 bases, the J end lost 3 bases, and 12 bases lay between the germline ends. The germline gives CDR1 SEHNR, CDR2 FQNEAQ (reference sequence). This CDR3 contains 14 residues. Here the CDR3 DNA reads TGTGCCAGCACGGTATGGGGAGACACCGGGGAGCTGTTTTTT. This gives the protein CASTVWGDTGELFF.

The chain links TRBV29-1 to TRBJ1-4; 9 bases match TRBD1. This CDR3 has 13 amino acids. Germline V CDR1 and CDR2: SQVTM, ANQGSEA. J gave up 8 bases and V 5 bases, and 6 bases lay outside the gene matches. This CDR3 is CSVQTGGGEKLFF. In nucleotides, the CDR3 is TGCAGCGTTCAGACAGGGGGTGGGGAAAAACTGTTTTTT.

The genes are TRBV10-3 and TRBJ1-4; 7 bases fit TRBD1. The V segment lost 5 bases and the J segment 4 bases; nucleotides outside the gene matches: 13. In germline, CDR1 is ENHRY, CDR2 SYGVKD. This CDR3 has 17 residues. Here the CDR3 reads CAISPQGGGALNEKLFF. CDR3 DNA sequence: TGTGCCATCAGTCCCCAGGGGGGAGGTGCCCTTAATGAAAAACTGTTTTTT.

This clone was seen only a few times. The V call is TRBV4-2, the J call TRBJ2-1; 7 nucleotides match TRBD2. Germline lookup yields CDR1 LGHNA and CDR2 YNFKEQ. V shed 3 bases, J shed 8 bases, and the junction held 4 bases outside the gene matches. The CDR3 totals 13 residues. DNA of the CDR3: TGTGCCAGCAGCCAGGCCCGGGGGGATGAGCAGTTCTTC. Protein: CASSQARGDEQFF.

V is TRBV28 and J is TRBJ2-7; TRBD1 might be the D (6 bases). Germline V gene lookup returns CDR1 MDHEN and CDR2 SYDVKM. The CDR3 is 13 amino acids. V lost 5 bases and J lost 5, with 13 bases in between. The CDR3 is CASSPLHRDEQYF. The DNA of the CDR3 is TGTGCCAGCAGTCCCCTCCACAGGGACGAGCAGTACTTC.

The V gene is TRBV2, the J gene TRBJ2-4; TRBD2 matches at 12 bases. J lost 1 base, V lost 7 bases, and 5 bases had no gene match. Looked up from germline, CDR1 is SNHLY and CDR2 is FYNNEI. The CDR3 totals 16 residues. The CDR3 coding sequence is TGTGCCAGCACCGGACTAGCGGGGCTCGCCAAAAACATTCAGTACTTC. It is translated as CASTGLAGLAKNIQYF.

The genes are TRBV19 and TRBJ2-7; maybe TRBD1 (5 bases). The V end lost 9 bases, the J end lost 7 bases, and 19 bases lay between the germline ends. CDR3 length: 13 amino acids. In germline, CDR1 is LNHDA, CDR2 SQIVND (reference sequence). The CDR3 coding sequence is TGTGCCAGCAAGGACAAGGCTGACGGAGAGCAGTACTTC. Its protein is CASKDKADGEQYF.

V and J are TRBV30 and TRBJ2-7; no clear D. This CDR3 comprises 12 residues. Germline CDR1 reads GTSNPN; CDR2 reads SVGIG (reference sequence). V was clipped by 6 bases and J by 2 bases, with 11 bases between them. The CDR3 sequence is CACWLTPYEQYF. For the CDR3, the DNA is TGTGCCTGTTGGCTGACCCCCTACGAGCAGTACTTC.

The V and J genes are TRBV6-1 and TRBJ1-2; 9 nucleotides line up with TRBD1. Trimming cost V 6 bases and J 5 bases; bases outside gene matches: 7. CDR3 length equals 14 residues. Germline V gene data show CDR1 as MNHNS and CDR2 as SASEGT. CDR3 amino acids: CASRADRGGYGYTF. The CDR3 coding sequence is TGTGCCAGCAGGGCTGACAGGGGGGGGTATGGCTACACCTTC.

This sequence joins TRBV30 and TRBJ2-1, with D possibly being TRBD1 (6 bases). Trimming cost V 0 bases and J 1 base, with 19 bases left between them. The CDR3 totals 18 residues. Germline V gives CDR1 GTSNPN, CDR2 SVGIG (reference sequence). The CDR3: CAWSVGRRTARSYNEQFF. As DNA, the CDR3 is TGTGCCTGGAGTGTAGGCAGGAGGACAGCTAGGTCCTACAATGAGCAGTTCTTC.

Only one count was recorded for this clone. V gene TRBV5-4 combines with J gene TRBJ1-1; TRBD1 might be the D (5 bases). V lost 2 bases, J lost 4 bases, and 15 bases lay in between. CDR3 length equals 15 residues. Germline V CDR1 and CDR2: SGHNT, YYREEE (reference sequence). In DNA form, the CDR3 reads TGTGCCAGCAGCTTTGTGGGAAGGGGAAGCACTGAAGCTTTCTTT. Translation gives CASSFVGRGSTEAFF.

This chain joins TRBV19 and TRBJ2-1; D is undetermined. The germline V gene encodes CDR1 LNHDA and CDR2 SQIVND (reference sequence). The CDR3 loop spans 12 amino acids. The V end lost 8 bases, the J end lost 4 bases, and 9 bases lay between the germline ends. This CDR3 is CASDNRYNEQFF. The CDR3 bases are TGTGCCAGTGATAACAGATACAATGAGCAGTTCTTC.